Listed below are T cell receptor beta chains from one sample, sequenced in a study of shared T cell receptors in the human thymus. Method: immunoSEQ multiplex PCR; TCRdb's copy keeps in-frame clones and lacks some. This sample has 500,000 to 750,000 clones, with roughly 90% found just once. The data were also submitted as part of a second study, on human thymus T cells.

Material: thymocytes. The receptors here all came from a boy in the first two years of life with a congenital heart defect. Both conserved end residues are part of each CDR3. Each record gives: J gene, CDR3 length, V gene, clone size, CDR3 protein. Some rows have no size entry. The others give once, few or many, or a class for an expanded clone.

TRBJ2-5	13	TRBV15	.	CATLPGQGETQYF
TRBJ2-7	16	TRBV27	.	CASSLVREEGIHEQYF
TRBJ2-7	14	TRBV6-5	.	CASRGTSGSYEQYF
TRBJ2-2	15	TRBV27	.	CASTLREGFAGELFF
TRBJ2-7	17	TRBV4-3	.	CASSQGPPTGRSYEQYF
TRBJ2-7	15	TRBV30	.	CAWSDTSGRTDEQYF
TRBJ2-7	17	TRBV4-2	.	CASSHLRTSGPPYEQYF
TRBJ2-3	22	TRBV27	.	CASSSTTGLAGARPFSTDTQYF
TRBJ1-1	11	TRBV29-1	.	CSVGWRAEAFF
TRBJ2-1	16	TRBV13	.	CASSREPRDGYNEQFF
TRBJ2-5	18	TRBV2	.	CASSVGPSTTRRGETQYF
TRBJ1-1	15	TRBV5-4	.	CASSLKGQGNTEAFF
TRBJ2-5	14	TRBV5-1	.	CASSLAQGRREQYF
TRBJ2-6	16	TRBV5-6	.	CASSFGAFPGANVLTF
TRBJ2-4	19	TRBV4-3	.	CASSQGLAGGPGAKNIQYF
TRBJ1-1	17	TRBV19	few	CASSTSRQGRRRTEAFF
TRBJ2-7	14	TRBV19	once	CASSQAGQVDEQYF
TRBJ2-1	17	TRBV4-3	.	CASSQVKREGKGHEQFF
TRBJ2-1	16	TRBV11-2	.	CASSLAPGQTGNEQFF
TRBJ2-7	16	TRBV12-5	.	CASGLPRGTGAYEQYF
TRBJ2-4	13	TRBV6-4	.	CASPHGGADIQYF
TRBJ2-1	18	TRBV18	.	CASSPPGLRGRAHNEQFF
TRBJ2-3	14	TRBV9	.	CASSVARGGDTQYF
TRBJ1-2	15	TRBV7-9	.	CASSFPLDRGYGYTF
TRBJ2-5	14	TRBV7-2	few	CASSQGQTQETQYF
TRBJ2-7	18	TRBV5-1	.	CASSPLGWGPSGSYEQYF
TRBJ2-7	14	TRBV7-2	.	CASSLGPSGSEQYF
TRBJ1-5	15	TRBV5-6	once	CASSRSRDNDQPQHF
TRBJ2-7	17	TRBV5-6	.	CASSLDPLKTGVDEQYF